Below, one T cell receptor beta chain is given with its context. The target antigen is unknown. Germline CDR1 and CDR2: GTSNPN and SVGIG (reference sequence). This CDR3 has 13 amino acids. V dropped 5 bases and J dropped 0; count of bases not matched to a gene: 3. This sample is drawn from a study of CD4 T cells in relation to SARS-CoV-2 and coronaviruses. Findings of the study overall: In around 67% of donors, memory CD4+ clonotypes crossrecognized SARS-CoV-2 and at least one common cold coronavirus spike.

The data were produced by immunoSEQ multiplex PCR, yet TCRdb's version contains in-frame clones alone and is incomplete. This repertoire shows about 22,000 clones, roughly 62% found once; its top ten account for roughly 11%. Unexposed donor CD4+ T cells date from about 2011-2018, before the COVID-19 pandemic. CD4+ T cells were isolated from the cells after more than nine days of culture. The chain joins TRBV30 to TRBJ2-7; 8 positions agree with TRBD2. The sequencing input was CD4+ T cells from PBMCs, cultured in vitro. The clonotype originates from a human donor in good health. The CDR3 reads CAWGSGSSYEQYF. The CDR3 DNA is TGTGCCTGGGGGAGCGGGAGCTCCTACGAGCAGTACTTC.